A single sample gave rise to the 5 T cell receptor beta chains below, sequenced in a study of Graves' ophthalmopathy and Graves' hyperthyroidism. RNA transcripts yielded amplified TCR beta CDR3 regions. Following a first-round RT-PCR that used HTBI primers, a second-round multiplex PCR was carried out. TCRdb independently ran MiXCR on the multiplex PCR reads; one entry per CDR3 protein. The sample lists over 450,000 distinct CDR3 sequences, approximately 15% occurring once. Input material: blood. The source of these receptors is a woman aged 25 to 39 with Graves' ophthalmopathy.

This clonotype has ten or more counts. J is TRBJ1-1 and V is TRBV27; D is perhaps TRBD1 (5 bases). Germline lookup yields CDR1 MNHEY and CDR2 SMNVEV (reference sequence). V was pared by 8 bases and J by 4 bases, with 14 bases between. The CDR3 has 13 residues. The CDR3 DNA sequence: TGTGCCAGCCGGGGAGAAAGGGGCACTGAAGCTTTCTTT. This encodes CASRGERGTEAFF.

This clonotype was recorded many times. J is TRBJ1-5 and V is TRBV6-2 or TRBV6-3; tentatively, D is TRBD1 (5 bases). The V gene lost 6 bases and the J gene lost 4 bases, with 25 bases spanning the gap. Germline loops: CDR1 MNHEY, CDR2 SVGEGT. The CDR3 consists of 18 residues. The CDR3 protein is CASRPGTNLGRANQPQHF. As DNA, the CDR3 is TGTGCCAGCAGACCCGGGACCAACCTAGGCAGGGCGAATCAGCCCCAGCATTTT.

This rearrangement joins TRBV30 to TRBJ1-1, with D possibly being TRBD1 (5 bases). Between the trimmed V and J ends, which lost 2 bases and 1 base, there was a span of 14 bases. Germline V lookup: CDR1 GTSNPN, CDR2 SVGIG (reference sequence). The CDR3 totals 15 residues. This CDR3 is CAWSSGGRENTEAFF. For the CDR3, the DNA is TGTGCCTGGAGTAGTGGGGGGAGGGAGAACACTGAAGCTTTCTTT.

This clonotype was observed at least ten times. The genes are TRBV28 and TRBJ1-3, with D unresolved. Germline V gives CDR1 MDHEN, CDR2 SYDVKM. Between the trimmed V and J ends, which lost 2 bases and 2 bases, there was a span of 7 bases. The CDR3 runs 14 residues. For the CDR3, the DNA is TGTGCCAGCAGTTTAAGAGGTACTGGAAACACCATATATTTT. The encoded protein is CASSLRGTGNTIYF.

The genes are TRBV19 and TRBJ1-2; a weak D match, TRBD1 (5 bases). The CDR3 is 15 amino acids. Germline lookup yields CDR1 LNHDA and CDR2 SQIVND (reference sequence). V lost 5 bases to trimming and J lost 4 bases, with 17 bases between them. The CDR3 is CASSPNLPGGYGYTF. In DNA, the CDR3 is TGTGCCAGTAGTCCAAACCTACCCGGGGGCTATGGCTACACCTTC.